This note documents a single TCR beta chain sequence. Over several immunoSEQ plates, each subset's genomic DNA was distributed in even portions. Method: immunoSEQ multiplex PCR; TCRdb's copy keeps in-frame clones and lacks some. The data contain 1.5 million to 1.9 million clones, 95% to 99% of them singletons. These data are taken from a study of shared clonotypes between healthy human individuals. The CDR3 sequence is 20 residues long. The chain recombines TRBV21-1 with TRBJ2-7; the table's D gene call, TRBD2, was not cross checked with the DNA. TRBV21-1 is marked as a pseudogene. Sequenced: naive CD4+ T cells sorted from blood. The subset denotes: CD45RA+ positively selected. The TCR comes from a man in his thirties or forties in good health. In DNA form, the CDR3 reads TGTGCCAGCAGCGAAAAAGCCTCCGGGACTAGCGGGAGATGCCCCTACGAGCAGTACTTC. Amino acids: CASSEKASGTSGRCPYEQYF.